This entry describes one T cell receptor (beta chain). CDR1 MDHEN and CDR2 SYDVKM come from the germline V gene. This CDR3 has 15 amino acids. The V gene lost 3 bases and the J gene lost 0 bases, with 11 bases spanning the gap. The entry originates in a study of human T cells and chemical hapten exposure. Study-wide background: DPC 0.01% went on the upper back by patch test, with reading at 6 days. Patients, largely female, had alopecia areata, totalis or universalis.

As to time point: pre-sensitization, week 0. Regarding treatment: therapeutic diphenylcyclopropenone sensitization with weekly scalp DPC. The study enrolled 18 to 70-year-old alopecia patients suitable for DPC. The library attached unique molecular identifiers to individual cDNA molecules. One entry per CDR3 protein, called by TCRdb with MiXCR from the RACE reads. The top ten clones hold 5.7% of a sample with about 42,000 distinct CDR3 sequences, around an eighth of them seen once. The specimen was whole blood, collected in connection with sensitization to the hapten diphenylcyclopropenone (DPC). This sequence originates from a woman aged 25 to 39 with alopecia areata. Some clones in this sample may be carry-over from other donors' samples. J is TRBJ1-1 and V is TRBV28; D unclear. CDR3: CASSFGYGMNTEAFF. CDR3 nucleotide sequence: TGTGCCAGCAGTTTTGGGTATGGCATGAACACTGAAGCTTTCTTT.